The 8 T cell receptor beta chains in this list originate from one sample, sequenced in a study of blood T cell repertoires in COVID-19. Generated by immunoSEQ multiplex PCR, the TCRdb table keeps only in-frame clones and is missing some. The repertoire holds about 130,000 clones, with about 77% as singletons. The material sequenced was peripheral blood. The origin of the receptors is an older man with acute or convalescent COVID-19.

This clone was picked up a small number of times. The chain recombines TRBV28 with TRBJ2-1, with 7 positions matching TRBD1. J gave up 4 bases and V 6 bases, and 9 bases lay outside the gene matches. The CDR3 has 15 residues. Germline V gene lookup returns CDR1 MDHEN and CDR2 SYDVKM. The DNA of the CDR3 is TGTGCCAGCAGCGCAAGACAGGGCCCGTACAATGAGCAGTTCTTC. This gives the protein CASSARQGPYNEQFF.

This chain uses TRBV5-1 with TRBJ2-2; 7 bases match TRBD1. J gave up 2 bases and V 5 bases, and 6 bases lay outside the gene matches. The length of the CDR3 is 15 residues. Per germline, CDR1 SGHRS and CDR2 YFSETQ. The CDR3: CASRTGTANTGELFF. In DNA, the CDR3 is TGCGCCAGCAGGACTGGGACAGCTAACACCGGGGAGCTGTTTTTT.

This chain joins TRBV19 and TRBJ1-3; D not resolved. In germline, CDR1 is LNHDA, CDR2 SQIVND (reference sequence). Trimming left V 2 bases short and J 0 bases short, with 5 bases between. The CDR3 is made up of 14 amino acids. The CDR3 DNA is TGTGCCAGTAGTATACGGGGCTCTGGAAACACCATATATTTT. The encoded protein is CASSIRGSGNTIYF. The full variable domain, with the rest looked up from reference TRBV19 and TRBJ1-3, is DGGITQSPKYLFRKEGQNVTLSCEQNLNHDAMYWYRQDPGQGLRLIYYSQIVNDFQKGDIAEGYSVSREKKESFPLTVTSAQKNPTAFYLCASSIRGSGNTIYFGEGSWLTVV.

This chain links TRBV5-1 with TRBJ2-2; no firm D call. The CDR3 spans 15 residues. The germline gives CDR1 SGHRS, CDR2 YFSETQ. Trimming pared 0 bases from V and 0 bases from J, leaving 6 bases between. The DNA for the CDR3 is TGCGCCAGCAGCTTGGGAGCCCCGAACACCGGGGAGCTGTTTTTT. Its translation is CASSLGAPNTGELFF.

V gene TRBV2 combines with J gene TRBJ1-1; 7 bases map to TRBD1. The CDR3 extends over 14 amino acids. The junction had 5 bases not matched to a gene; V was cut back by 6 bases and J by 1 base. Germline V gives CDR1 SNHLY, CDR2 FYNNEI. The CDR3 loop is CASREGQSNTEAFF. Here the CDR3 DNA reads TGTGCCAGCAGAGAGGGACAGTCGAACACTGAAGCTTTCTTT.

The chain joins TRBV7-2 to TRBJ1-3; D unclear. Trimming took off 5 bases at V and 0 bases at J, with 17 bases between the two ends. CDR1 is SGHTA and CDR2 is FQGNSA in the germline V gene. This CDR3 spans 17 amino acids. In nucleotides, the CDR3 is TGTGCCAGCAGCGTCGGCGGATTTCGGGACTCTGGAAACACCATATATTTT. Amino acid sequence: CASSVGGFRDSGNTIYF. Supplemented by reference TRBV7-2 and TRBJ1-3, the full variable domain reads GAGVSQSPSNKVTEKGKDVELRCDPISGHTALYWYRQSLGQGLEFLIYFQGNSAPDKSGLPSDRFSAERTGGSVSTLTIQRTQQEDSAVYLCASSVGGFRDSGNTIYFGEGSWLTVV.

The chain couples TRBV19 to TRBJ1-1; 8 bases map to TRBD1. J gave up 3 bases and V 2 bases, and 8 bases lay outside the gene matches. This CDR3 spans 16 amino acids. Germline V CDR1 and CDR2: LNHDA, SQIVND (reference sequence). The chain's CDR3 is CASSIRGTGGYTEAFF. In DNA, the CDR3 is TGTGCCAGTAGTATACGGGGAACAGGGGGTTACACTGAAGCTTTCTTT.

This clone has just a few counts. This rearrangement joins TRBV5-8 to TRBJ2-1; 9 bases are shared with TRBD1. The CDR3 length is 16 residues. CDR1 is SGHTS and CDR2 is YDEGEE in the germline V gene. The junction had 1 base not matched to a gene; V was cut back by 0 bases and J by 0 bases. CDR3: CASSLEGQGSYNEQFF. The CDR3 DNA reads as TGTGCCAGCAGCTTGGAGGGACAGGGCTCCTACAATGAGCAGTTCTTC.